These 9 T cell receptor beta chains came from one sample sequenced in a study of the immune and genomic landscape of osteosarcoma. The data were produced by immunoSEQ multiplex PCR, yet TCRdb's version contains in-frame clones alone and is incomplete. In the table there are around 420 clones, about 78% of which are singletons. Material: metastatic tumor tissue from the lung. The receptors come from a man aged 18 to 29 with osteosarcoma.

Notes on this clone: It is unclear where the CDR3 begins or ends on the DNA, so no DNA is shown, and the CDR3 is as TCRdb lists it. J is TRBJ2-5 and V is TRBV27; TRBD2 reflects the table's D call only, with no check against the DNA. With termini counted, the CDR3 has 16 amino acids. Germline loops: CDR1 MNHEY, CDR2 SMNVEV (reference sequence). The CDR3 reads CASSTSGGFGKETQYF.

CDR3 protein: CASSSPGSGTDTQYF. For the CDR3, the DNA is TGTGCCAGCAGCTCGCCCGGGAGTGGGACAGATACGCAGTATTTT. J is TRBJ2-3 and V is TRBV7-9, with D perhaps TRBD2 (6 bases). This CDR3 contains 15 residues. The germline V gene encodes CDR1 SEHNR and CDR2 FQNEAQ (reference sequence). The V end was cut by 4 bases, the J end by 3 bases, with 14 bases between.

This clone was seen just once. The chain recombines TRBV5-6 with TRBJ2-1; D possibly corresponds to TRBD2 (6 bases). CDR1 is SGHDT and CDR2 is YYEEEE in the germline V gene. Trimming cost V 4 bases and J 9 bases, with 8 bases left between them. The CDR3 runs 11 residues. The CDR3 protein is CASSRETEQFF. The CDR3 DNA is TGTGCCAGCAGCCGGGAGACTGAGCAGTTCTTC.

The J gene is TRBJ2-3, the V gene TRBV5-1, with 12 bases that match TRBD2. The germline V gene encodes CDR1 SGHRS and CDR2 YFSETQ. The CDR3 length is 15 residues. Losses at the gene ends were 5 bases for V and 4 bases for J; bases not matched to a gene: 5. This CDR3 is CASSLAGGPADTQYF. For the CDR3, the DNA is TGCGCCAGCAGTCTAGCGGGAGGGCCAGCAGATACGCAGTATTTT.

V gene TRBV12-5 combines with J gene TRBJ2-3; 7 bases are a match to TRBD2. The CDR3 length is 17 residues. Germline V gene sequence: CDR1 LGHNT, CDR2 FRNRAP. Losses at the gene ends were 4 bases for V and 1 base for J; bases not matched to a gene: 11. CDR3 coding DNA: TGTGCTAGTGGTTCATCCGCTCTAGCGGTCGGCACAGATACGCAGTATTTT. Protein product: CASGSSALAVGTDTQYF.

This clone appeared a single time. V gene TRBV10-1 combines with J gene TRBJ2-2, with D perhaps assigned TRBD1 or TRBD2 (7 bases each). V was pared by 2 bases and J by 7 bases, with 29 bases between. The germline V gene encodes CDR1 WNHNN and CDR2 SYGVQD (reference sequence). The CDR3 consists of 20 residues. The DNA for the CDR3 is TGCGCCAGCAGTGAGAGAAAGACAGGGAGGGACGGGAGATTTAACGGGGAGCTGTTTTTT. Encoded protein: CASSERKTGRDGRFNGELFF.

V is TRBV11-2 and J is TRBJ2-3, with 8 bases identical to TRBD1. With V trimmed by 1 base and J by 3 bases, 3 bases remained unmatched. CDR3 length equals 15 residues. Germline lookup yields CDR1 SGHAT and CDR2 FQNNGV. In DNA, the CDR3 is TGTGCCAGCAGCTTAGGGCAGGGGGCGACAGATACGCAGTATTTT. Translating it yields CASSLGQGATDTQYF.

The chain employs TRBV20-1 and TRBJ1-2; D ambiguous. Germline V gene data show CDR1 as DFQATT and CDR2 as SNEGSKA (reference sequence). The CDR3 contains 8 residues. CDR3 protein: CSGDGYTF. Written as DNA, the CDR3 is TGCTCCGGAGATGGCTACACCTTC.

The chain has TRBV27 and TRBJ2-2, with 8 bases fitting TRBD1. CDR3 length equals 15 residues. V lost 6 bases, J lost 1 base, and 4 bases stayed unmatched. Germline-derived CDR1 and CDR2 are MNHEY and SMNVEV (reference sequence). CDR3 loop: CASSRQGRNTGELFF. The DNA for the CDR3 is TGTGCCAGCAGCAGACAGGGGAGGAACACCGGGGAGCTGTTTTTT.